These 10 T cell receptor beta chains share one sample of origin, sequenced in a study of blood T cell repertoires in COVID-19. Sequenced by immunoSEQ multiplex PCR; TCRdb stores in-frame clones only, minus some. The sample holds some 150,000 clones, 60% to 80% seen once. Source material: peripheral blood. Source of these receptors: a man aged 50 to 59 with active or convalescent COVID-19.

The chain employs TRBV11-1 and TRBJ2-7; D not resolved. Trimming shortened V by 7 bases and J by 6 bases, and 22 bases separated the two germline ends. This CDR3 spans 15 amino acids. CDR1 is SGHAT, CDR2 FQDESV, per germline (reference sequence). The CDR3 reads CASNPGPTPLFEQYF. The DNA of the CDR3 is TGTGCCAGCAACCCTGGGCCTACTCCCTTATTCGAGCAGTACTTC.

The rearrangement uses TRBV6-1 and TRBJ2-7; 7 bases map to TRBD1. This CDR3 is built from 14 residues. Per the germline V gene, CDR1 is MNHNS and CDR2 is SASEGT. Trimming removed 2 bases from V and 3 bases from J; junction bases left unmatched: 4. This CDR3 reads CASSELGQIYEQYF. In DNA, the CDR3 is TGTGCCAGCAGTGAATTGGGACAGATCTACGAGCAGTACTTC.

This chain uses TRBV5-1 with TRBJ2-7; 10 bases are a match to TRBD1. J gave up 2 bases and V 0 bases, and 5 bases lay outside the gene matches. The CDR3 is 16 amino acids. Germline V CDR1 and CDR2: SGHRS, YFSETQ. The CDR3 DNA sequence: TGCGCCAGCAGCTTGGGACAGGGGGCCACGACCTACGAGCAGTACTTC. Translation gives CASSLGQGATTYEQYF.

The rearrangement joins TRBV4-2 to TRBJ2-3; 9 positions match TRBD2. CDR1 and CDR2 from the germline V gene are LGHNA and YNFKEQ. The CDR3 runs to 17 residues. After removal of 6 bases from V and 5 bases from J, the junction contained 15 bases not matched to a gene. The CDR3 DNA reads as TGTGCCAGCAGGTATCTACAGGCGGGAGGGCCCCAAGATACGCAGTATTTT. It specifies CASRYLQAGGPQDTQYF.

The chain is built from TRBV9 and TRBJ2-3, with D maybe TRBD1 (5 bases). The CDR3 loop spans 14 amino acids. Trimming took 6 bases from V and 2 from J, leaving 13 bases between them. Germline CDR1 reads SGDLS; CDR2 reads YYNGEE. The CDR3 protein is CASNTDSYTDTQYF. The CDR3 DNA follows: TGTGCCAGCAACACAGACAGTTACACAGATACGCAGTATTTT.

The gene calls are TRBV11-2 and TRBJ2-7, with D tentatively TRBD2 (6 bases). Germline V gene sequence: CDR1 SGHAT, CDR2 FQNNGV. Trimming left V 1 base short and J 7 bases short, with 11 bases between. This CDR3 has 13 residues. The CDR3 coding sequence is TGTGCCAGCAGCTTAGGGGCAGGGAGGGAGCAGTACTTC. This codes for CASSLGAGREQYF.

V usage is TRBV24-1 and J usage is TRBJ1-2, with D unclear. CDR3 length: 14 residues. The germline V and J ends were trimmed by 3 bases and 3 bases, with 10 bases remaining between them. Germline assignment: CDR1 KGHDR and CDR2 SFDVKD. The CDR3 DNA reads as TGTGCCACCAGTGATCTGGTGAGGGACTATGGCTACACCTTC. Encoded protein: CATSDLVRDYGYTF.

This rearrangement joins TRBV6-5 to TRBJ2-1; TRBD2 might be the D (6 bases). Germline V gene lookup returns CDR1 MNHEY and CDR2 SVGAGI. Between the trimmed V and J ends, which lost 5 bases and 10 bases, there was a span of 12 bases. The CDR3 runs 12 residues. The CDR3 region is CASSLRGSEQFF. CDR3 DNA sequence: TGTGCCAGCAGTCTCCGGGGGTCCGAGCAGTTCTTC.

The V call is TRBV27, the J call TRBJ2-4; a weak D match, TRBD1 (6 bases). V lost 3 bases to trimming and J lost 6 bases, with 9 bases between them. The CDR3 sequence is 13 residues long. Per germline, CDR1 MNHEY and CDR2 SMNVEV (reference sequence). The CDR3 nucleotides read TGTGCCAGCAGTTTCGACAGGCTAAACATTCAGTACTTC. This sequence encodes CASSFDRLNIQYF.

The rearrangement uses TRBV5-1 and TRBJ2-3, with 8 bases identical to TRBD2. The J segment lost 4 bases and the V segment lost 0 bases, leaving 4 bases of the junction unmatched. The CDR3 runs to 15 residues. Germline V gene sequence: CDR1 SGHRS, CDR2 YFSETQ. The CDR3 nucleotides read TGCGCCAGCAGCTTGGACGGGAGGGGATCAGATACGCAGTATTTT. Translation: CASSLDGRGSDTQYF.